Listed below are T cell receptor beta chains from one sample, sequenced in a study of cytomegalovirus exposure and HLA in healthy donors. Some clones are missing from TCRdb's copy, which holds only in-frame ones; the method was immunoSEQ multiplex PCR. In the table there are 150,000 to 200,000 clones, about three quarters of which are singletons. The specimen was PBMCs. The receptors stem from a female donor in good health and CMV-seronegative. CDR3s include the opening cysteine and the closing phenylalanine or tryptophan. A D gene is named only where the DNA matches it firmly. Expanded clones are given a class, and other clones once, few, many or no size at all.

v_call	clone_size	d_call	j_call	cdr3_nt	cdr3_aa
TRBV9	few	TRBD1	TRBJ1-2	TGTGCCAGCAGCTTACCGACAGGGGCTGACTATGGCTACACCTTC	CASSLPTGADYGYTF
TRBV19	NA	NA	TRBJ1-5	TGTGCCAGTAGTAGGACACTTTCGGACAGAGGGCAGCCCCAGCATTTT	CASSRTLSDRGQPQHF
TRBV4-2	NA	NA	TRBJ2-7	TGTGCCAGCAGCCAAGAGATCGGGTACGAGCAGTACTTC	CASSQEIGYEQYF
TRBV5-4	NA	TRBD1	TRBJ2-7	TGTGCCAGCAGCCAAGGACAGGGCGGGTACGAGCAGTACTTC	CASSQGQGGYEQYF
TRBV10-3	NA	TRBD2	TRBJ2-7	TGTGCCACCTATGAGGCTAGCGGGGCCAACTCCTACGAGCAGTACTTC	CATYEASGANSYEQYF
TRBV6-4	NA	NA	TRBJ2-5	TGTGCCAGCAGTGAAAATTCCGCCGGGACTCAGACCCAGTACTTC	CASSENSAGTQTQYF
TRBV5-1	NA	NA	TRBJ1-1	TGCGCCAGCAGCTCTTCTGGAGAGGTCAGTGAAGCTTTCTTT	CASSSSGEVSEAFF
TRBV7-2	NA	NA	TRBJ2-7	TGTGCCAGCAGCTTAGCTAGAGGCCCCTACGAGCAGTACTTC	CASSLARGPYEQYF
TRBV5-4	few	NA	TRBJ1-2	TGTGCCAGCAGCAAGCTTGTGAGTTATGGCTACACCTTC	CASSKLVSYGYTF
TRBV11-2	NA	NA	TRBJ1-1	TGTGCCAGCAGCGAGGACTGGAACACTGAAGCTTTCTTT	CASSEDWNTEAFF
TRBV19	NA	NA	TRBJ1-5	TGTGCCAGTAGTATAGTTAGGGACATTGGGCAGCCCCAGCATTTT	CASSIVRDIGQPQHF
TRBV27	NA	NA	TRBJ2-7	TGTGCCAGCAGATACTCTCTAACGGGCTCCTACGAGCAGTACTTC	CASRYSLTGSYEQYF
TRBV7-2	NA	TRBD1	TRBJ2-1	TGTGCCAGCAGCGTTGGGACAGCTACCTATTACAATGAGCAGTTCTTC	CASSVGTATYYNEQFF
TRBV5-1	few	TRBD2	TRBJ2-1	TGCGCCAGCAGCGAAGCTAGCGGTACCTACAATGAGCAGTTCTTC	CASSEASGTYNEQFF
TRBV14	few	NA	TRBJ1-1	TGTGCCAGCGCCCAGCGGGGGACCTTGTCTGGAGCTTTCTTT	CASAQRGTLSGAFF
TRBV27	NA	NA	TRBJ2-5	TGTGCCAGCAGGGAGGACGTAAACCAAGAGACCCAGTACTTC	CASREDVNQETQYF